This TCR beta chain was profiled in a study of CD4 T cells in relation to SARS-CoV-2 and coronaviruses. Overall study findings and caveats: This crossreactivity analysis covered spike protein alone, no other viral proteins. In 55% to 75% of donors, memory CD4+ clonotypes crossrecognized SARS-CoV-2 and at least one common cold coronavirus spike.

This clone was seen just once. Its antigen is not known. The V end lost 0 bases, the J end lost 0 bases, and 6 bases lay between the germline ends. The CDR3 runs to 15 residues. Germline V lookup: CDR1 SGDLS, CDR2 YYNGEE. Assay used: immunoSEQ multiplex PCR; TCRdb lists only in-frame clones, some missing. The sample lists tens of thousands of clones; 70% to 90% were seen once. CD4 enrichment then naive enrichment separated naive from memory CD4+ cells. Source material: memory CD4+ T cells from PBMCs. The TCR comes from an adult with COVID-19. The genes are TRBV9 and TRBJ2-2; D gene uncertain. The CDR3 is CASSVGGANTGELFF. The DNA of the CDR3 is TGTGCCAGCAGCGTAGGGGGTGCGAACACCGGGGAGCTGTTTTTT.